The 17 T cell receptor beta chains reported below all come from one sample, sequenced in a study of OX40 agonist ivuxolimab in advanced cancers. Repertoires were generated with immunoSEQ multiplex PCR, while TCRdb's copy carries only in-frame clones and drops some. The sample includes 20,000 to 25,000 clones, 83% seen only once; the top ten take about 8.9%. The starting material was CD4+ or CD8+ T cells sorted from blood, obtained in a trial of the OX40 agonist ivuxolimab. The receptor set was obtained from an adult with an advanced solid tumor such as melanoma, head and neck, liver or kidney cancer.

V and J are TRBV27 and TRBJ2-7; D possibly matches TRBD1 or TRBD2 (5 bases each). Trimming removed 6 bases at V and 2 bases at J, with 14 bases between. The germline CDR1 and CDR2 sequences are MNHEY and SMNVEV (reference sequence). This CDR3 spans 14 amino acids. CDR3 coding DNA: TGTGCCAGCAGCCTAGGGCAGGGACCCTACGAGCAGTACTTC. Protein product: CASSLGQGPYEQYF.

This clone has a handful of counts. The V call is TRBV7-9, the J call TRBJ2-7; 8 bases align to TRBD2. Trimming cost V 5 bases and J 5 bases; bases outside gene matches: 2. This CDR3 has 12 amino acids. CDR1 and CDR2 (germline): SEHNR, FQNEAQ (reference sequence). This CDR3 is CASSRGGNEQYF. The CDR3 DNA reads as TGTGCCAGCAGCCGGGGGGGGAACGAGCAGTACTTC.

The V and J genes are TRBV11-2 and TRBJ2-3; 8 bases match TRBD2. This CDR3 has 17 amino acids. The germline gives CDR1 SGHAT, CDR2 FQNNGV. V shed 0 bases and J 3 bases; nucleotides not matched to a gene: 8. CDR3 in amino acids: CASSLDWVSGVTDTQYF. The CDR3 bases are TGTGCCAGCAGCTTAGATTGGGTTAGCGGGGTTACAGATACGCAGTATTTT.

Sample share makes this clone large (0.1 to 1%). V and J are TRBV5-1 and TRBJ2-1; 10 bases fit TRBD1. V dropped 4 bases and J dropped 6; count of bases not matched to a gene: 13. This CDR3 has 17 amino acids. Germline-derived CDR1 and CDR2 are SGHRS and YFSETQ. This CDR3 is CASSKSSGTGAPNEQFF. For the CDR3, the DNA is TGCGCCAGCAGCAAATCTTCCGGGACAGGGGCCCCCAATGAGCAGTTCTTC.

The gene calls are TRBV5-6 and TRBJ1-4, with D uncertain. The CDR3 length is 12 residues. Deletions cut 0 bases from V and 7 bases from J, with 4 bases between. From germline, CDR1 is SGHDT and CDR2 YYEEEE. CDR3 in amino acids: CASSLGGEKLFF. CDR3 DNA sequence: TGTGCCAGCAGCTTGGGAGGTGAAAAACTGTTTTTT.

V is TRBV19 and J is TRBJ2-7; D possibly corresponds to TRBD2 (6 bases). The germline V gene has CDR1 LNHDA and CDR2 SQIVND (reference sequence). This CDR3 is built from 15 residues. V lost 2 bases and J 3 bases, leaving 14 bases between the germline ends. DNA for the CDR3: TGTGCCAGTAGTATAAATGAGGGACTGGGCTACGAGCAGTACTTC. Translating gives CASSINEGLGYEQYF.

The CDR3 DNA sequence: TGTGCCAGCAGCTTGGGACAGTTGAACACTGAAGCTTTCTTT. This sequence encodes CASSLGQLNTEAFF. The V and J genes are TRBV13 and TRBJ1-1, with 7 positions matching TRBD1. The CDR3 consists of 14 residues. Germline trimming cut 3 bases from V and 0 bases from J; bases unmatched to any gene: 1. CDR1 is PRHDT and CDR2 is FYEKMQ in the germline V gene (reference sequence).

The V call is TRBV13, the J call TRBJ2-1, with D possibly TRBD1 on 6 matching bases. V dropped 6 bases and J dropped 7 bases, with 22 bases sitting between them. Germline V lookup: CDR1 PRHDT, CDR2 FYEKMQ (reference sequence). This CDR3 has 16 residues. The CDR3 spells CASSSFRDKQPNEQFF. As DNA, the CDR3 is TGTGCCAGCAGTTCCTTCCGGGACAAGCAACCGAATGAGCAGTTCTTC.

This sequence joins TRBV4-1 and TRBJ1-5; D perhaps matches TRBD1 (5 bases). Germline V gene sequence: CDR1 MGHRA, CDR2 YSYEKL. The CDR3 sequence is 16 residues long. V was pared by 0 bases and J by 2 bases, with 11 bases between. The DNA of the CDR3 is TGCGCCAGCAGCCAAGAAGACCGGGGCGGCAATCAGCCCCAGCATTTT. This gives the protein CASSQEDRGGNQPQHF.

This clone came up a few times. The V call is TRBV2, the J call TRBJ1-6; TRBD1 matches at 9 bases. V lost 6 bases to trimming and J lost 15 bases; unmatched junction nucleotides: 9. Germline V gives CDR1 SNHLY, CDR2 FYNNEI. CDR3 length equals 13 residues. CDR3: CASSLGQGRSLHF. The CDR3 DNA sequence: TGTGCCAGCAGCCTGGGACAGGGAAGGAGCCTCCACTTT.

The chain carries TRBV5-6 and TRBJ1-6; no clear D gene. CDR3 length: 16 residues. Trimming took 4 bases from V and 4 from J, leaving 15 bases between them. Germline lookup yields CDR1 SGHDT and CDR2 YYEEEE. The CDR3 nucleotides are TGTGCCAGCAGCGCCCCCATAGCTTCGTATAATTCACCCCTCCACTTT. Translation gives CASSAPIASYNSPLHF.

Only one count was recorded for this clone. Here the CDR3 DNA reads TGTGCCAGTAGGAGCGCCGGGACAGAGCGCTACGAGCAGTACTTC. This codes for CASRSAGTERYEQYF. This chain links TRBV19 with TRBJ2-7; 7 nucleotides agree with TRBD1. The trim removed 6 bases at V and 3 bases at J, leaving 11 bases unmatched. CDR3 length: 15 residues. Looked up from germline, CDR1 is LNHDA and CDR2 is SQIVND (reference sequence).

The table lists this clone with a few counts. This chain connects TRBV29-1 to TRBJ1-1; D remains ambiguous. This CDR3 comprises 13 residues. The V and J ends lost 2 bases and 2 bases respectively, with 9 bases between them. Germline CDR1 is SQVTM and CDR2 is ANQGSEA. In nucleotides, the CDR3 is TGCAGCGTTGAACTGGGATTCAACACTGAAGCTTTCTTT. It is translated as CSVELGFNTEAFF.

The J gene is TRBJ2-5, the V gene TRBV9; D possibly corresponds to TRBD2 (6 bases). V was clipped by 1 base and J by 10 bases, with 17 bases between them. CDR3 length equals 14 residues. The V gene's germline CDR1 is SGDLS and CDR2 YYNGEE. The CDR3: CASSVRAGSMGQYF. CDR3 in DNA: TGTGCCAGCAGCGTACGGGCGGGGTCGATGGGCCAGTACTTC.

As concerns this clone: Relative to the germline gene, one junction end is altered; a read error may explain this. The chain couples TRBV19 to TRBJ1-5; no definite D call. The CDR3 sequence is 15 residues long. Germline CDR1 LNHDA, CDR2 SQIVND (reference sequence). The CDR3 DNA reads TGTGCCAGTACTATACCGGGGTATAGCAATCAGCCCCAGCATTTT. Its protein is CASTIPGYSNQPQHF.

The chain recombines TRBV2 with TRBJ1-1; D unclear. Trimming pared 10 bases from V and 4 bases from J, leaving 10 bases between. CDR1 and CDR2 from the germline V gene are SNHLY and FYNNEI. The CDR3 totals 11 residues. The CDR3 DNA sequence: TGTGCCAAGGACCGGGTCACTGAAGCTTTCTTT. Encoded protein: CAKDRVTEAFF.

The J gene is TRBJ1-2, the V gene TRBV11-1; 7 nucleotides agree with TRBD1. The CDR3 runs to 13 residues. Per germline, CDR1 SGHAT and CDR2 FQDESV (reference sequence). V shed 5 bases and J 5 bases; nucleotides not matched to a gene: 5. CDR3 sequence (DNA): TGTGCCAGCAGCCACGCGACAGGGTATGGCTACACCTTC. This codes for CASSHATGYGYTF.